This entry lists 18 T cell receptor beta chains sequenced from one sample in a study of cytomegalovirus exposure and HLA in healthy donors. Both 60 Vbeta primers and 13 Jbeta primers went into the PCR. Only in-frame clones appear in the TCRdb table, and some are missing; sequencing was by immunoSEQ multiplex PCR. The profile shows about 130,000 clones, 75% to 85% of them singletons. The sequenced sample was PBMCs. The receptors were sampled from a woman between 18 and 29 years old in good health and CMV-seropositive.

The CDR3 DNA sequence: TGTGCCAGCACCCTAGGGGGCAGCCAAGAGACCCAGTACTTC. The encoded protein is CASTLGGSQETQYF. The chain employs TRBV9 and TRBJ2-5; 7 bases align to TRBD1. CDR3 size: 14 residues. V shed 6 bases, J shed 1 base, and the junction held 6 bases outside the gene matches. CDR1 is SGDLS and CDR2 is YYNGEE in the germline V gene.

V usage is TRBV11-3 and J usage is TRBJ2-5; TRBD1 agrees at 12 bases. This CDR3 contains 16 residues. V lost 5 bases to trimming and J lost 5 bases; unmatched junction nucleotides: 9. The germline V gene has CDR1 SGHNT and CDR2 YENEEA. The CDR3 spells CASSNPGTGGLETQYF. CDR3 coding DNA: TGTGCCAGCAGCAACCCTGGGACAGGGGGCCTGGAGACCCAGTACTTC. Supplemented by reference TRBV11-3 and TRBJ2-5, the full variable domain reads EAGVVQSPRYKIIEKKQPVAFWCNPISGHNTLYWYLQNLGQGPELLIRYENEEAVDDSQLPKDRFSAERLKGVDSTLKIQPAELGDSAVYLCASSNPGTGGLETQYFGPGTRLLVL.

This clone was seen only once. The chain is built from TRBV7-2 and TRBJ2-1; D gene uncertain. The CDR3 is 14 residues long. From germline, CDR1 is SGHTA and CDR2 FQGNSA. V was trimmed by 0 bases and J by 10 bases, leaving 13 bases between them. CDR3 bases: TGTGCCAGCAGCTTAGCTGGTGAGCGAGGCGAGCAGTTCTTC. Translated: CASSLAGERGEQFF.

The chain couples TRBV2 to TRBJ1-2, with D possibly matching TRBD1 (5 bases). Trimming removed 3 bases at V and 5 bases at J, with 13 bases between. This CDR3 has 14 amino acids. The V gene's germline CDR1 is SNHLY and CDR2 FYNNEI. CDR3 bases: TGTGCCAGCAGTGACCGGACATCCCGATATGGCTACACCTTC. This gives the protein CASSDRTSRYGYTF.

For this clone: No conserved phenylalanine or tryptophan is present at the end of the CDR3, so a read error is the likely explanation. This CDR3 reads CASSPPGQHVGYTL. Here the CDR3 DNA reads TGTGCCAGCAGTCCCCCGGGACAGCACGTTGGCTACACCCTC. V gene TRBV27 combines with J gene TRBJ1-2; TRBD1 aligns across 7 bases. Germline-derived CDR1 and CDR2 are MNHEY and SMNVEV (reference sequence). The CDR3 has 14 residues. V trimming: 5 bases; J trimming: 7 bases; junction bases outside the gene matches: 10.

The genes are TRBV7-9 and TRBJ2-5; 8 bases match TRBD2. CDR1 is SEHNR and CDR2 is FQNEAQ in the germline V gene (reference sequence). The CDR3 has 15 residues. The ends lost 4 bases at V and 5 bases at J; junction bases unmatched: 9. In DNA, the CDR3 is TGTGCCAGCAGCTATCGACGGGGGGGCGGGGAGACCCAGTACTTC. It codes for CASSYRRGGGETQYF. Together with reference TRBV7-9 and TRBJ2-5, the CDR3 gives the full variable domain: DTGVSQNPRHKITKRGQNVTFRCDPISEHNRLYWYRQTLGQGPEFLTYFQNEAQLEKSRLLSDRFSAERPKGSFSTLEIQRTEQGDSAMYLCASSYRRGGGETQYFGPGTRLLVL.

The J gene is TRBJ2-4, the V gene TRBV5-4; TRBD2 aligns across 13 bases. Trimming at V came to 3 bases and at J to 5 bases, leaving 11 bases not matched to a gene. Germline CDR1 SGHNT, CDR2 YYREEE (reference sequence). The CDR3 is 18 residues long. The CDR3 reads CASSSSPLAGGSENIQYF. Here the CDR3 DNA reads TGTGCCAGCAGCTCCTCCCCACTAGCGGGGGGGTCCGAAAACATTCAGTACTTC.

The V call is TRBV6-1, the J call TRBJ1-6; 9 bases are shared with TRBD1. The CDR3 covers 17 residues. Trimming took 1 base from V and 7 from J; bases not matched to a gene: 8. Per the germline V gene, CDR1 is MNHNS and CDR2 is SASEGT. The CDR3 DNA is TGTGCCAGCAGTGAAGAACGGGACAGGGTGAGAAATTCACCCCTCCACTTT. It yields the protein CASSEERDRVRNSPLHF.

The rearrangement uses TRBV7-9 and TRBJ2-1; D is possibly TRBD2 (6 bases). The CDR3 totals 14 residues. Germline loops: CDR1 SEHNR, CDR2 FQNEAQ (reference sequence). V was trimmed by 4 bases and J by 2 bases, leaving 9 bases between them. CDR3 nucleotides: TGTGCCAGCAGCTCGGGACTGGCCTACAATGAGCAGTTCTTC. Its translation is CASSSGLAYNEQFF.

This chain uses TRBV9 with TRBJ1-2; 11 bases align to TRBD1. After removal of 4 bases from V and 10 bases from J, the junction contained 12 bases not matched to a gene. Germline assignment: CDR1 SGDLS and CDR2 YYNGEE. This CDR3 is 15 amino acids long. The CDR3 nucleotides are TGTGCCAGCAGCTTCGGACCCTGGGACAGGGGGTCCTACACCTTC. Protein product: CASSFGPWDRGSYTF.

The chain employs TRBV6-1 and TRBJ1-1; D call uncertain. The CDR3 loop spans 13 amino acids. V lost 0 bases to trimming and J lost 11 bases, with 13 bases between them. CDR1 and CDR2 (germline): MNHNS, SASEGT. In nucleotides, the CDR3 is TGTGCCAGCAGTGAAGCGTTCGCCAGTACGGCTTTCTTT. This gives the protein CASSEAFASTAFF.

V gene TRBV28 combines with J gene TRBJ1-3; D gene ambiguous. Germline V gene sequence: CDR1 MDHEN, CDR2 SYDVKM. With 7 bases removed from V and 1 base from J, the gap between germline ends came to 11 bases. This CDR3 region has 14 residues. This CDR3 is CASTTHTSGNTIYF. DNA of the CDR3: TGTGCCAGCACCACCCACACATCTGGAAACACCATATATTTT.

The chain uses TRBV11-3 and TRBJ2-2; D remains ambiguous. Germline CDR1 and CDR2: SGHNT and YENEEA. Trimming removed 6 bases from V and 3 bases from J, with 5 bases in between. The CDR3 is 12 residues long. The CDR3 nucleotides are TGTGCCAGCAGTTCTCACACCGGGGAGCTGTTTTTT. It specifies CASSSHTGELFF.

The rearrangement links TRBV27 to TRBJ2-7, with TRBD1 matching 10 bases. V was clipped by 5 bases and J by 11 bases; unmatched bases: 12. Germline V gene lookup returns CDR1 MNHEY and CDR2 SMNVEV (reference sequence). The CDR3 runs to 14 residues. The CDR3 DNA is TGTGCCAGCAGTACCGGGACAGGGGCGATTCTCAAGTACTTC. Protein: CASSTGTGAILKYF.

The V and J genes are TRBV18 and TRBJ2-2, with 7 bases aligning to TRBD1. CDR1 is KGHSH and CDR2 is LQKENI in the germline V gene. V gave up 6 bases and J gave up 0 bases; unmatched junction bases: 1. The CDR3 length is 14 residues. Written as DNA, the CDR3 is TGTGCCAGCTCCACAGGGGCGAACACCGGGGAGCTGTTTTTT. It specifies CASSTGANTGELFF.

The rearrangement links TRBV4-1 to TRBJ2-3; D perhaps matches TRBD2 (5 bases). Germline V gives CDR1 MGHRA, CDR2 YSYEKL. V shed 0 bases and J shed 4 bases, with 8 bases lying between them. The CDR3 loop spans 14 amino acids. The CDR3, as DNA: TGCGCCAGCAGCCAAGAGCTAGCAGCAGATACGCAGTATTTT. Protein sequence: CASSQELAADTQYF.

The rearrangement joins TRBV5-1 to TRBJ2-2; 8 positions match TRBD1. The germline V gene has CDR1 SGHRS and CDR2 YFSETQ. J lost 1 base, V lost 0 bases, and 5 bases had no gene match. The CDR3 covers 17 residues. The CDR3 DNA reads TGCGCCAGCAGCTTGGGACGGACAGGGATGAACACCGGGGAGCTGTTTTTT. Amino acids: CASSLGRTGMNTGELFF.

The chain uses TRBV27 and TRBJ2-5, with 7 bases lining up with TRBD2. The trim removed 5 bases at V and 2 bases at J, leaving 5 bases unmatched. The CDR3 length is 14 residues. The germline V gene encodes CDR1 MNHEY and CDR2 SMNVEV (reference sequence). CDR3 loop: CASSPLAEQETQYF. In DNA form, the CDR3 reads TGTGCCAGCAGTCCTCTAGCGGAGCAAGAGACCCAGTACTTC.